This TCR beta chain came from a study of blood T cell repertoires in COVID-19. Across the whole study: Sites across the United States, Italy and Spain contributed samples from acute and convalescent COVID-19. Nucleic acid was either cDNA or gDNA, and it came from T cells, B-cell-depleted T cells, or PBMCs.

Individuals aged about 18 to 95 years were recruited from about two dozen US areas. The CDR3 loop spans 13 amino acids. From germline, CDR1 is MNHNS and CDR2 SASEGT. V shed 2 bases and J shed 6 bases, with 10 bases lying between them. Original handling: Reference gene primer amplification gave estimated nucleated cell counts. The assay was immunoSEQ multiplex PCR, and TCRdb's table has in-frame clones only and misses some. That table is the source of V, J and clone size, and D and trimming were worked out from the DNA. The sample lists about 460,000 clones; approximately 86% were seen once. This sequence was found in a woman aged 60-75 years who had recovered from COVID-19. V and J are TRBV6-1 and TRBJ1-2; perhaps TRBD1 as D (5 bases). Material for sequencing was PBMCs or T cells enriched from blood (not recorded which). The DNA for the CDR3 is TGTGCCAGCAGTGAACAGGGAAGGAATGGCTACACCTTC. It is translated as CASSEQGRNGYTF.